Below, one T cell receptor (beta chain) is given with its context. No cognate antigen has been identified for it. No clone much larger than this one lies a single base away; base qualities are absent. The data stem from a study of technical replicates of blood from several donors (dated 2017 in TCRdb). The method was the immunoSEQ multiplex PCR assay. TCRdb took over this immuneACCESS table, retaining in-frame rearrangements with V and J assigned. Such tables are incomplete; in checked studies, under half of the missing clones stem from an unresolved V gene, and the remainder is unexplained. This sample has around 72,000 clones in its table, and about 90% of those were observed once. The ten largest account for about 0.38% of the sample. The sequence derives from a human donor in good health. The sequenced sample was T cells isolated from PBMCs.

CDR3 reads: CASRPGQGVEQYF. The DNA reads TGTGCCAGCAGGCCGGGACAGGGTGTCGAGCAGTACTTC. Rearrangement joined TRBV6-1 to TRBJ2-7, with TRBD1 identical over 9 junction bases. The V end gives up 6 bases and the J end 6 bases, leaving 6 bases in the junction not matched to a gene. The germline V gene yields MNHNS for CDR1 and SASEGT for CDR2. From the cysteine through the phenylalanine, the CDR3 covers 13 amino acids. Here the CDR3 DNA is all that survives: 39 bases in frame from base 1.